This entry is about one TCR beta chain. Its antigen remains unknown. The data derive from a study of T cells after yellow fever vaccination. Findings and limits, study-wide: High-abundance clonotypes from the bulk population could contaminate FACS-sorted repertoires. Most primary-vaccination clones reappeared after the booster (just under 98% CD4, about 88% CD8). Overall, a small share of clonotypes was seen in both CD4 and CD8 compartments.

A process of 5'RACE template switching, which added a universal primer site and UMIs, was used to make TCR cDNA. Each CDR3 protein gets one entry after TCRdb re-called the 5' RACE reads with MiXCR. The table has hundreds of thousands of distinct CDR3 sequences, approximately 12% seen once. The V and J ends lost 5 bases and 2 bases, in that order; junction bases with no gene match: 8. Germline loops: CDR1 DFQATT, CDR2 SNEGSKA (reference sequence). This CDR3 comprises 16 residues. This TCR derives from a man aged 25-45 years who received the YFV17D yellow fever vaccine. This chain links TRBV20-1 with TRBJ2-3, with 12 bases lining up with TRBD2. The specimen comprised PBMCs, sampled on the day of the yellow fever booster vaccination. The CDR3, as DNA: TGCAGTGCTCCCACAACTAGCGGGAGGTCCACAGATACGCAGTATTTT. Protein: CSAPTTSGRSTDTQYF.